This T cell receptor beta chain was obtained from a study of cytomegalovirus exposure and HLA in healthy donors. At the level of the study: Most donors, around 81% of 398 genotyped, fell in the Caucasian-associated ancestry cluster.

Regarding the study as a whole: Earlier analysis yielded a pattern in which most TCR beta V segments were productive about 87% or about 30% of the time. Despite most TCR sequences being rare, some public TCRs occurred in many donors. Highly shared sequence variants in one cluster were likely a sequencing artifact.

With 60 Vbeta and 13 Jbeta primers, the PCR was carried out. Measured with immunoSEQ multiplex PCR; TCRdb has only the in-frame clones, and not every one. There are about 130,000 clones in the sample; around 82% occur only once, and around 11% lies in the top ten. Note on this clone: Its cognate antigen is unknown.

This TCR came from a male donor in good health and CMV-seropositive. Source material: PBMCs.

The CDR3 region has the DNA TGTGCCAGCAGCGTTCTAGATACGCAGTATTTT. Translation: CASSVLDTQYF. The rearrangement joins TRBV5-4 to TRBJ2-3, with D unresolved. V was pared by 4 bases and J by 5 bases, with 5 bases between. Germline V lookup: CDR1 SGHNT, CDR2 YYREEE (reference sequence). CDR3 size: 11 residues.